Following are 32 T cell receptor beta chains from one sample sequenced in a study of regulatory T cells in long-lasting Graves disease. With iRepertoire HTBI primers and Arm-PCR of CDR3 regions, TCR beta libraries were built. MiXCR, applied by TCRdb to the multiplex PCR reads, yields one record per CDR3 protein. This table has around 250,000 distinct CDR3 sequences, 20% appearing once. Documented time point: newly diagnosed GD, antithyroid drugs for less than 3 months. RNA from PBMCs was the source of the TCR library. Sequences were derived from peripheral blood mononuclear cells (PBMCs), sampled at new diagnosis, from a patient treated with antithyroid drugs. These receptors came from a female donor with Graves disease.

CDR3 protein: CASSDTGGVNTEAFF. The CDR3 nucleotides are TGTGCCAGCAGTGACACAGGGGGCGTGAACACTGAAGCTTTCTTT. The chain links TRBV2 to TRBJ1-1; 9 bases are shared with TRBD1. This CDR3 comprises 15 residues. The germline gives CDR1 SNHLY, CDR2 FYNNEI. Trimming cost V 3 bases and J 0 bases; bases outside gene matches: 2. Based on the CDR3 plus reference TRBV2 and TRBJ1-1, the full variable domain is EPEVTQTPSHQVTQMGQEVILRCVPISNHLYFYWYRQILGQKVEFLVSFYNNEISEKSEIFDDQFSVERPDGSNFTLKIRSTKLEDSAMYFCASSDTGGVNTEAFFGQGTRLTVV.

CDR3 sequence (DNA): TGTGCCAGCAGCGTAGCTGCCAGGGACGGCTACACCTTC. The encoded protein is CASSVAARDGYTF. The rearrangement uses TRBV9 and TRBJ1-2; tentative D call: TRBD1 (5 bases). The CDR3 totals 13 residues. Germline CDR1 is SGDLS and CDR2 is YYNGEE. The ends were cut back, 0 bases at V and 8 bases at J, with 11 bases in the middle.

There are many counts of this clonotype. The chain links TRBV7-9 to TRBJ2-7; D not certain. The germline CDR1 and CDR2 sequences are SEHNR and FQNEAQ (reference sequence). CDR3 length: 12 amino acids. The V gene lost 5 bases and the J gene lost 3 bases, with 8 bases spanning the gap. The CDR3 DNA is TGTGCCAGCAGCCACATCTTCTACGAGCAGTACTTC. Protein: CASSHIFYEQYF.

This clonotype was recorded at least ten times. DNA of the CDR3: TGTGCCAGCAGCTTCAGGGGCGACACCGGGGAGCTGTTTTTT. Translating it yields CASSFRGDTGELFF. This sequence joins TRBV7-9 and TRBJ2-2; tentative D call: TRBD1 (6 bases). The ends were cut back, 3 bases at V and 3 bases at J, with 8 bases in the middle. The CDR3 covers 14 residues. Germline assignment: CDR1 SEHNR and CDR2 FQNEAQ (reference sequence).

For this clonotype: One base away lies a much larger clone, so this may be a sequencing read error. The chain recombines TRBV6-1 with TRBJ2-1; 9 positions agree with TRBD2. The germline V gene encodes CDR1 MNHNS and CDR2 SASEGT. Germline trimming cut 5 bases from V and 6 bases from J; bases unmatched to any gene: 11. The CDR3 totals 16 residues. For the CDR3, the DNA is TGTGCCAGCAGTACAACTCGGCTAGCGGGGTGCAATGAGCAGTTCTTC. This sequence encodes CASSTTRLAGCNEQFF.

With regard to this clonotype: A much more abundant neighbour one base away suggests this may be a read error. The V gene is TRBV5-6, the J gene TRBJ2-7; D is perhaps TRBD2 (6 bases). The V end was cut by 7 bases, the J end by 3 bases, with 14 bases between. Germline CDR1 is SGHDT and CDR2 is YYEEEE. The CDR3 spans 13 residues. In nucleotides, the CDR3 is TGTGCCAGCCGACGGGAGAGCCACTACGAGCAGTACTTC. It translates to CASRRESHYEQYF.

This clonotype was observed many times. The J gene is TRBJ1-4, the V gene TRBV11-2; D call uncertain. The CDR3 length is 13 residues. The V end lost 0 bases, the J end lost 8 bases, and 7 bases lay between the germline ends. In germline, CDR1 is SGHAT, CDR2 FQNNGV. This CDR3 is CASSLDLGEKLFF. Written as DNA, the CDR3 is TGTGCCAGCAGCTTAGATCTCGGGGAAAAACTGTTTTTT.

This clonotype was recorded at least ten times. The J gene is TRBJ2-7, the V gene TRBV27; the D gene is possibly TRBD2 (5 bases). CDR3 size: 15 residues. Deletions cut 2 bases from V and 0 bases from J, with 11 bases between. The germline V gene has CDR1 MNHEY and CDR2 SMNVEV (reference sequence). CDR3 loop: CASSLKGGSSYEQYF. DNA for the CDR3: TGTGCCAGCAGTTTAAAGGGTGGGAGCTCCTACGAGCAGTACTTC.

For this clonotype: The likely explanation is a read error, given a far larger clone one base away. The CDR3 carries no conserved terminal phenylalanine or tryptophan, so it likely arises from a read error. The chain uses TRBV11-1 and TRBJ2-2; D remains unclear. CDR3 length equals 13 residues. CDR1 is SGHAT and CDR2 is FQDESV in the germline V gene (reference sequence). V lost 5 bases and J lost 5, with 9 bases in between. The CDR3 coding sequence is TGTGCCAGCAGCAGGGTCGGGACCGGGGAGCTGTTTCTT. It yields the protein CASSRVGTGELFL.

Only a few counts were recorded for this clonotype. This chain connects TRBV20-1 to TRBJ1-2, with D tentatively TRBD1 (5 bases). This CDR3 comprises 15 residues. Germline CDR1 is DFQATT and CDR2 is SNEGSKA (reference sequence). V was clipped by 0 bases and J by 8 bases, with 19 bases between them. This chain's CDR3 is CSARESGGGYGGYTF. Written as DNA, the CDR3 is TGCAGTGCTAGAGAATCGGGTGGGGGATATGGGGGCTACACCTTC.

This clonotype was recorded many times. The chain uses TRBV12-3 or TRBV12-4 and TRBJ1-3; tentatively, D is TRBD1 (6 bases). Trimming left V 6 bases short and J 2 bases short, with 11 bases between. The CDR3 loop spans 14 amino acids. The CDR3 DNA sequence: TGTGCCAGCAGACCTACAGGGACTGGAAACACCATATATTTT. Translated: CASRPTGTGNTIYF.

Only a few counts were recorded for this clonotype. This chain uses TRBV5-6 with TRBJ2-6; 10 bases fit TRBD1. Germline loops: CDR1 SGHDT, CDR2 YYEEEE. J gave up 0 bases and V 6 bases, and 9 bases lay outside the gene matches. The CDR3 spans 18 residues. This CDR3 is CASNHRDRGPSGANVLTF. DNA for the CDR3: TGTGCCAGCAACCACCGGGACAGGGGCCCCTCTGGGGCCAACGTCCTGACTTTC.

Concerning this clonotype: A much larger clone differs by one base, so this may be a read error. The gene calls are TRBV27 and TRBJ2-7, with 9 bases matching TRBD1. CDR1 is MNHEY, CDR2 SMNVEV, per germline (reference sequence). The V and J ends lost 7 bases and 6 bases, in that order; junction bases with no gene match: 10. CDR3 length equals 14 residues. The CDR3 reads CASTKGQGVGEQYF. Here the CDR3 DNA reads TGTGCCAGCACTAAGGGACAGGGAGTAGGCGAGCAGTACTTC.

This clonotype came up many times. The CDR3 is CASSSRGKNTGELFF. CDR3 DNA sequence: TGTGCCAGCAGTTCCCGGGGAAAGAACACCGGGGAGCTGTTTTTT. The rearrangement joins TRBV12-3 or TRBV12-4 to TRBJ2-2; a weak D match, TRBD2 (5 bases). CDR3 length: 15 residues. V dropped 4 bases and J dropped 1 base, with 10 bases sitting between them.

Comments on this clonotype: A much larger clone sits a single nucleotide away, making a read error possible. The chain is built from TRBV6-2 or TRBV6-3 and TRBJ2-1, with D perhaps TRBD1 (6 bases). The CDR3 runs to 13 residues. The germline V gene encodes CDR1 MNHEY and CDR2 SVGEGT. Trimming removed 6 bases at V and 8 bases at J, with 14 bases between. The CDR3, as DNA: TGTGCCAGCAGGGAGACAGGCGACGATGAGCAGTTCTTC. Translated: CASRETGDDEQFF.

In DNA form, the CDR3 reads TGTGCCAGCAGCTTAGGAGGGGGGAATAATTCACCCCTCCACTTT. It specifies CASSLGGGNNSPLHF. The rearrangement links TRBV7-8 to TRBJ1-6, with a possible D match to TRBD1 (6 bases). Germline V CDR1 and CDR2: SGHVS, FQNEAQ. There are 15 residues in the CDR3. V lost 1 base and J 5 bases, leaving 9 bases between the germline ends.

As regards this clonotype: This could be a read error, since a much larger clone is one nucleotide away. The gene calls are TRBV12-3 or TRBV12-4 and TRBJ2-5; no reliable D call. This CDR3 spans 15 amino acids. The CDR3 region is CASRPGSWYQETRYF. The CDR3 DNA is TGTGCCAGCAGGCCTGGTAGTTGGTACCAAGAGACCCGGTACTTC.

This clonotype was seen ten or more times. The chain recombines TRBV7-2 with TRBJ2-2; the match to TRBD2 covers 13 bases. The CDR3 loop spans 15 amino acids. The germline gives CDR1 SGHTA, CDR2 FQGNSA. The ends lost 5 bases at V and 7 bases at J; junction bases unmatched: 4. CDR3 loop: CASSPWTSGSGELFF. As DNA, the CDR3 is TGTGCCAGCAGCCCATGGACTAGCGGGAGCGGGGAGCTGTTTTTT.

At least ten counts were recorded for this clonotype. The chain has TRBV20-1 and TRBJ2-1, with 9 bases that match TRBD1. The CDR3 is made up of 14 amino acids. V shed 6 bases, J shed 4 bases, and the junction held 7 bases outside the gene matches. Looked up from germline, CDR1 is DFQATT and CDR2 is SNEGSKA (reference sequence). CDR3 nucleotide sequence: TGCAGTGCGAAGACCGGGACAGGGTACAATGAGCAGTTCTTC. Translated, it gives CSAKTGTGYNEQFF.

In DNA, the CDR3 is TGCGCCAGCAGCCAAGACGTGGAAAAGGGCAATGTTGAGCAGTTCTTC. Protein product: CASSQDVEKGNVEQFF. The chain is built from TRBV4-3 and TRBJ2-1; D is uncertain. Germline V gene data show CDR1 as LGHNA and CDR2 as YSLEER. Trimming pared 0 bases from V and 9 bases from J, leaving 18 bases between. CDR3 length: 16 residues.

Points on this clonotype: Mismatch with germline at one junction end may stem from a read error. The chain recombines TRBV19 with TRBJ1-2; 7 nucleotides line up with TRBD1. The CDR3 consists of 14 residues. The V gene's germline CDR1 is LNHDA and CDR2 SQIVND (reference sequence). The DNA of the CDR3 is TGTGCCAGTAATCCTGGGACAGAGCATCATGGCTACGCCTTC. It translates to CASNPGTEHHGYAF.

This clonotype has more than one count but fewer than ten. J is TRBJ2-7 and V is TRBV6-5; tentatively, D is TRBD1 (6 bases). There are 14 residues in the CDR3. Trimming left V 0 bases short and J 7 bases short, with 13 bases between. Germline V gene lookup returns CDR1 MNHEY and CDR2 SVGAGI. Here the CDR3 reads CASSYSPGEKEQYF. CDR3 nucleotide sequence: TGTGCCAGCAGTTACTCGCCAGGGGAGAAGGAGCAGTACTTC.

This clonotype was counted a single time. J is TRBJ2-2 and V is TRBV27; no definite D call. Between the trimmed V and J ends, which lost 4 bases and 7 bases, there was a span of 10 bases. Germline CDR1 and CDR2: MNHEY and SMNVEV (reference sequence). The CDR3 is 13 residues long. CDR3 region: CASSSGVGGELFF. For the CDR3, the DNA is TGTGCCAGCAGTTCTGGGGTTGGCGGGGAGCTGTTTTTT.

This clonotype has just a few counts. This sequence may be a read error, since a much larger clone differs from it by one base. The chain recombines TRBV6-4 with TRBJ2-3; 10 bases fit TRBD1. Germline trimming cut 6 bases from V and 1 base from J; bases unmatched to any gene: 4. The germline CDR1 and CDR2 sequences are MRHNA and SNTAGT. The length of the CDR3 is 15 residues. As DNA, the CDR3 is TGTGCCAGCAGACCCGGGACAGGGGGCACAGATACGCAGTATTTT. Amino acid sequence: CASRPGTGGTDTQYF.

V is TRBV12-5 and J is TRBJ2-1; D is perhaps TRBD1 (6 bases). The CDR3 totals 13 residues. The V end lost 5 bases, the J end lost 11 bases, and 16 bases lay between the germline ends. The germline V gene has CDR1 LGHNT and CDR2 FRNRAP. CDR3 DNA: TGTGCTAGTGGTACGGACAGTAGCGATAAGCAGTTCTTC. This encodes CASGTDSSDKQFF.

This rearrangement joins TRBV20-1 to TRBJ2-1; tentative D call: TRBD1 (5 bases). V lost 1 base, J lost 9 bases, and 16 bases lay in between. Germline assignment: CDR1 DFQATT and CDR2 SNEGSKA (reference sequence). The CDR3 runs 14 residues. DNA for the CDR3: TGCAGTGCTAGAGTTCCTACAGGTAGCAGTGAGCAGTTCTTC. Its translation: CSARVPTGSSEQFF.

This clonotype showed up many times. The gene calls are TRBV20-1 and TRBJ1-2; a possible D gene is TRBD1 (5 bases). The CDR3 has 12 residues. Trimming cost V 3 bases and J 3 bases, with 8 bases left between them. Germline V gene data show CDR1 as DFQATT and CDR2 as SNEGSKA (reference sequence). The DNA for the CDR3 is TGCAGTGCTAGGCTGACAGACTATGGCTACACCTTC. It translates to CSARLTDYGYTF.

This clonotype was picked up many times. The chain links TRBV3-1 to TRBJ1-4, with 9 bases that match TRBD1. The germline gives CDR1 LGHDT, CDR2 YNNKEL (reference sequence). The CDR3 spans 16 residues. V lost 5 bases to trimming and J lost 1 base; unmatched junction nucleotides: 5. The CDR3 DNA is TGTGCCAGCAGCTCGGGACAGGGTAGAACTAATGAAAAACTGTTTTTT. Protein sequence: CASSSGQGRTNEKLFF. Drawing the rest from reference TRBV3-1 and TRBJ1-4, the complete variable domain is DTAVSQTPKYLVTQMGNDKSIKCEQNLGHDTMYWYKQDSKKFLKIMFSYNNKELIINETVPNRFSPKSPDKAHLNLHINSLELGDSAVYFCASSSGQGRTNEKLFFGSGTQLSVL.

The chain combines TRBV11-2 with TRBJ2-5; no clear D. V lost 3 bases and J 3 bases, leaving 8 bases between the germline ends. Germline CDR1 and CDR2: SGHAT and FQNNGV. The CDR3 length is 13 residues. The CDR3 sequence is CASSFGLKETQYF. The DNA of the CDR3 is TGTGCCAGCAGCTTTGGGCTGAAAGAGACCCAGTACTTC.

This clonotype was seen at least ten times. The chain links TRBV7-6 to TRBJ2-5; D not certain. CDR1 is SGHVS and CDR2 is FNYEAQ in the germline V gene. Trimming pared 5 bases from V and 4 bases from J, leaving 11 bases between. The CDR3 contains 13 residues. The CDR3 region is CASSDTAGETQYF. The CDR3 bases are TGTGCCAGCAGCGACACGGCCGGAGAGACCCAGTACTTC.

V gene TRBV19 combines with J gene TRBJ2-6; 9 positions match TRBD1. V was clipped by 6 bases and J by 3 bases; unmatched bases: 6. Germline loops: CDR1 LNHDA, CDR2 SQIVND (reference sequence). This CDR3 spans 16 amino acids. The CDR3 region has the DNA TGTGCCAGTAGGACCGGGACAGGGTATGGGGCCAACGTCCTGACTTTC. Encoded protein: CASRTGTGYGANVLTF.

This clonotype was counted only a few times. The CDR3 nucleotides read TGTGCCAGCAGGACTGGACTAGCGGGAGGGCCCGGTGTTGGGTTCTTC. It codes for CASRTGLAGGPGVGFF. This chain links TRBV2 with TRBJ2-1, with 15 bases identical to TRBD2. Germline assignment: CDR1 SNHLY and CDR2 FYNNEI. Trimming cost V 6 bases and J 15 bases; bases outside gene matches: 15. The CDR3 extends over 16 amino acids.